This T cell receptor (beta chain) was identified during a study of T-cell reconstitution after alpha-beta-depleted transplantation in children. Unique molecular identifiers were built into the TCRbeta library. TCRdb passed the PCR reads through MiXCR, listing each CDR3 protein once. This table holds 600,000 to 700,000 distinct CDR3 sequences, 16% found once. Germline CDR1 reads SEHNR; CDR2 reads FQNEAQ (reference sequence). The CDR3 has 14 residues. Trimming stripped 1 base from V and 4 bases from J, with 7 bases between. The gene calls are TRBV7-9 and TRBJ2-2; D is uncertain. This receptor was taken from a human donor who donated a stem cell graft to a child with acute myeloid leukemia. The starting material was PBMCs from the stem cell graft donor, obtained from the stem cell graft. This CDR3 reads CASSLVSVTGELFF. The CDR3 nucleotides are TGTGCCAGCAGCTTAGTTTCGGTCACCGGGGAGCTGTTTTTT.